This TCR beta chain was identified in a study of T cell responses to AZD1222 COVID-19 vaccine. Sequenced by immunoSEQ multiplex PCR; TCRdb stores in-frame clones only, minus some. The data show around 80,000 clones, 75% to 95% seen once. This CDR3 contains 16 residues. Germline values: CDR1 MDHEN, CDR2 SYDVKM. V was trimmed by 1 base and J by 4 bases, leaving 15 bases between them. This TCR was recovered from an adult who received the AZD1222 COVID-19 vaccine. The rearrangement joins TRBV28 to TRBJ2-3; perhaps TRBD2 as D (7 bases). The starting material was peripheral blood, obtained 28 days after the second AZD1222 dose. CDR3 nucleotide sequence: TGTGCCAGCAGTTTATTAAAGGGAGGGGGGGCAGATACGCAGTATTTT. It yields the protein CASSLLKGGGADTQYF. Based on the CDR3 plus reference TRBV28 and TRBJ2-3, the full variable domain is DVKVTQSSRYLVKRTGEKVFLECVQDMDHENMFWYRQDPGLGLRLIYFSYDVKMKEKGDIPEGYSVSREKKERFSLILESASTNQTSMYLCASSLLKGGGADTQYFGPGTRLTVL.